The 9 T cell receptor beta chains below were found in one sample sequenced in a study of OX40 agonist ivuxolimab in advanced cancers. Libraries were prepared through the immunoSEQ multiplex PCR assay. TCRdb retrieved this table from immuneACCESS and kept in-frame rearrangements only. Not all clones are present; in checked studies, unresolved V genes account for under half, and no reason is known for the remainder. For this sample the table gives approximately 30,000 clones, of which 86% were detected only once. The top ten clones comprise around a third of the sample. The material sequenced was CD4+ or CD8+ T cells sorted from blood, taken in a trial of the OX40 agonist ivuxolimab. Receptors were obtained from an adult with an advanced solid tumor such as melanoma, head and neck, liver or kidney cancer.

The chain joins TRBV27 to TRBJ1-5; 7 bases agree with TRBD1. CDR1 is MNHEY and CDR2 is SMNVEV in the germline V gene (reference sequence). This CDR3 spans 11 amino acids. The CDR3 nucleotides read TGTGGTACAGGGGTAGGGCAGCCCCAGCATTTT. Translating gives CGTGVGQPQHF.

This clone was seen a few times. The chain's CDR3 is CAWRVPRGRTEAFF. CDR3 nucleotides: TGTGCCTGGAGAGTCCCGAGGGGGCGGACTGAAGCTTTCTTT. The rearrangement links TRBV30 to TRBJ1-1; 7 positions match TRBD1. The CDR3 is made up of 14 amino acids. V dropped 3 bases and J dropped 5; count of bases not matched to a gene: 9. The germline gives CDR1 GTSNPN, CDR2 SVGIG (reference sequence).

The gene calls are TRBV11-2 and TRBJ1-5; D unresolved. Trimming removed 5 bases at V and 0 bases at J, with 11 bases between. Looked up from germline, CDR1 is SGHAT and CDR2 is FQNNGV. This CDR3 is 15 amino acids long. CDR3 bases: TGTGCCAGCAGCCGTACACCTTATAGCAATCAGCCCCAGCATTTT. This codes for CASSRTPYSNQPQHF.

With regard to this clone: The same CDR3 also results from other DNA sequences found in this sample. J is TRBJ2-7 and V is TRBV11-2; D remains unclear. The CDR3 is 12 amino acids. Germline CDR1 is SGHAT and CDR2 is FQNNGV. The ends were cut back, 1 base at V and 0 bases at J, with 1 base in the middle. Here the CDR3 DNA reads TGTGCCAGCAGCTTAGGCTCCTACGAGCAGTACTTC. Translating it yields CASSLGSYEQYF. The full variable domain, rest sourced from reference TRBV11-2 and TRBJ2-7, is EAGVAQSPRYKIIEKRQSVAFWCNPISGHATLYWYQQILGQGPKLLIQFQNNGVVDDSQLPKDRFSAERLKGVDSTLKIQPAKLEDSAVYLCASSLGSYEQYFGPGTRLTVT.

The chain carries TRBV28 and TRBJ2-3; D may be TRBD2 (6 bases). CDR1 is MDHEN and CDR2 is SYDVKM in the germline V gene. Trimming took off 3 bases at V and 3 bases at J, with 22 bases between the two ends. This CDR3 comprises 18 residues. DNA of the CDR3: TGTGCCAGCAGTTTGTGGGTTGCTGTTTCGGGAGCAACAGATACGCAGTATTTT. Translating it yields CASSLWVAVSGATDTQYF. Full variable domain (missing parts from reference TRBV28 and TRBJ2-3): DVKVTQSSRYLVKRTGEKVFLECVQDMDHENMFWYRQDPGLGLRLIYFSYDVKMKEKGDIPEGYSVSREKKERFSLILESASTNQTSMYLCASSLWVAVSGATDTQYFGPGTRLTVL.

This clone is a singleton in its sample. The genes are TRBV2 and TRBJ1-5; maybe TRBD1 (6 bases). CDR3 size: 14 residues. V was clipped by 6 bases and J by 5 bases, with 14 bases between them. The germline V gene encodes CDR1 SNHLY and CDR2 FYNNEI. The CDR3 is CASSARTAHQPQHF. Written as DNA, the CDR3 is TGTGCCAGCAGCGCCCGGACAGCACATCAGCCCCAGCATTTT.

In this sample, this clone turned up once. The chain uses TRBV19 and TRBJ1-2; D might be TRBD1 (5 bases). This CDR3 contains 13 residues. Germline values: CDR1 LNHDA, CDR2 SQIVND (reference sequence). Trimming left V 3 bases short and J 5 bases short, with 10 bases between. The chain's CDR3 is CASSMSTGYGYTF. The DNA of the CDR3 is TGTGCCAGTAGTATGTCAACAGGTTATGGCTACACCTTC.

This rearrangement joins TRBV27 to TRBJ1-1; D is ambiguous. Between the trimmed V and J ends, which lost 6 bases and 1 base, there was a span of 9 bases. Germline V CDR1 and CDR2: MNHEY, SMNVEV (reference sequence). The CDR3 totals 13 residues. CDR3 amino acids: CASSMGTNTEAFF. CDR3 coding DNA: TGTGCCAGCAGCATGGGCACGAACACTGAAGCTTTCTTT.

The gene calls are TRBV27 and TRBJ1-2, with 7 bases identical to TRBD1. V gave up 6 bases and J gave up 0 bases; unmatched junction bases: 10. Germline CDR1 reads MNHEY; CDR2 reads SMNVEV (reference sequence). The CDR3 spans 16 residues. CDR3 sequence (DNA): TGTGCCAGCAGCCTCGACTATGGACAGGCTAACTATGGCTACACCTTC. Protein: CASSLDYGQANYGYTF.